A single sample is the source of the 14 T cell receptor beta chains below, sequenced in a study of blood T cell repertoires in COVID-19. Here immunoSEQ multiplex PCR was the method, and the copy in TCRdb shows in-frame clones only, minus some. The sample carries 85,000 to 120,000 clones, about nine tenths recorded once. The material sequenced was peripheral blood. These receptors came from a woman aged 45-65 years with COVID-19, enrolled during active disease.

The chain links TRBV2 to TRBJ1-5, with TRBD1 as a possible D gene (5 bases). Germline V gene lookup returns CDR1 SNHLY and CDR2 FYNNEI. V was cut by 1 base and J by 3 bases, with 10 bases left in between. CDR3 size: 15 residues. The CDR3 DNA is TGTGCCAGCAGTGAAGGGGGCAACCCCAATCAGCCCCAGCATTTT. Translating gives CASSEGGNPNQPQHF.

CDR3 sequence (DNA): TGTGCCATCAGACGGGAGATTGATTCACCCCTCCACTTT. Its translation is CAIRREIDSPLHF. The rearrangement joins TRBV10-3 to TRBJ1-6, with D uncertain. CDR3 length: 13 residues. The V and J ends lost 6 bases and 8 bases respectively, with 11 bases between them. CDR1 and CDR2 (germline): ENHRY, SYGVKD.

V and J are TRBV28 and TRBJ2-7; TRBD1 agrees at 7 bases. Per the germline V gene, CDR1 is MDHEN and CDR2 is SYDVKM. Losses at the gene ends were 8 bases for V and 2 bases for J; bases not matched to a gene: 9. The CDR3 runs 14 residues. DNA for the CDR3: TGTGCCAGCCGAAGAGGGGGCCCCCCCTACGAGCAGTACTTC. This sequence encodes CASRRGGPPYEQYF.

The chain carries TRBV19 and TRBJ1-2; a possible D gene is TRBD1 (5 bases). V was pared by 6 bases and J by 7 bases, with 12 bases between. The CDR3 length is 12 residues. CDR1 and CDR2 from the germline V gene are LNHDA and SQIVND (reference sequence). CDR3: CASRDLQGGYTF. The CDR3, as DNA: TGTGCCAGTAGAGACCTCCAGGGTGGCTACACCTTC. Full variable domain (rest looked up from reference TRBV19 and TRBJ1-2): DGGITQSPKYLFRKEGQNVTLSCEQNLNHDAMYWYRQDPGQGLRLIYYSQIVNDFQKGDIAEGYSVSREKKESFPLTVTSAQKNPTAFYLCASRDLQGGYTFGSGTRLTVV.

CDR3 loop: CASRPPRGARTGEQYF. Here the CDR3 DNA reads TGTGCCAGCAGACCCCCCCGGGGGGCCCGAACGGGAGAGCAGTACTTC. The V gene is TRBV11-3, the J gene TRBJ2-7; perhaps TRBD2 as D (7 bases). Germline CDR1 is SGHNT and CDR2 is YENEEA. V lost 6 bases and J 7 bases, leaving 25 bases between the germline ends. The CDR3 loop spans 16 amino acids.

The V call is TRBV21-1, the J call TRBJ2-7; no DNA check was done on the table's D call, TRBD2. TRBV21-1 constitutes a pseudogene. The CDR3 is 14 amino acids. The CDR3 region is CASSKAREGYEQYV. The DNA for the CDR3 is TGTGCCAGCAGCAAAGCCAGGGAGGGCTACGAGCAGTACGTC.

The J gene is TRBJ1-2, the V gene TRBV11-3, with 7 bases that match TRBD1. The germline V gene has CDR1 SGHNT and CDR2 YENEEA. The CDR3 loop spans 13 amino acids. The V and J ends lost 4 bases and 2 bases, in that order; junction bases with no gene match: 1. The CDR3 region has the DNA TGTGCCAGCAGCTCACAGGGGAACTATGGCTACACCTTC. Translated: CASSSQGNYGYTF.

With regard to this clone: One end of the junction does not line up with germline, which may come from a read error. This chain uses TRBV28 with TRBJ1-2; no clear D. The germline CDR1 and CDR2 sequences are MDHEN and SYDVKM. The CDR3 is 12 residues long. In DNA, the CDR3 is TGTGCCAGCAGTCTGGCCGGGATTGACCCTACGTTC. This translates into CASSLAGIDPTF.

The J gene is TRBJ1-2, the V gene TRBV5-1; 7 bases map to TRBD1. In germline, CDR1 is SGHRS, CDR2 YFSETQ. The CDR3 spans 15 residues. The V and J ends lost 0 bases and 2 bases, in that order; junction bases with no gene match: 4. CDR3 nucleotide sequence: TGCGCCAGCAGCTTGGAGGGGGCCTCAAACTATGGCTACACCTTC. As protein: CASSLEGASNYGYTF.

This chain connects TRBV13 to TRBJ1-3; D is ambiguous. This CDR3 is built from 12 residues. Germline CDR1 PRHDT, CDR2 FYEKMQ (reference sequence). The ends were cut back, 4 bases at V and 7 bases at J, with 8 bases in the middle. CDR3 sequence (DNA): TGTGCCAGCAGCTCCCGGGTCAACACCATATATTTT. Its translation is CASSSRVNTIYF.

This sequence joins TRBV9 and TRBJ2-5; 16 nucleotides match TRBD2. J was trimmed by 4 bases and V by 5 bases; bases with no gene match: 5. The CDR3 totals 16 residues. Germline CDR1 is SGDLS and CDR2 is YYNGEE. CDR3 sequence (DNA): TGTGCCAGCAGTCCGGGACTAGCGGGGGGGCTAGAGACCCAGTACTTC. Translation gives CASSPGLAGGLETQYF. The variable domain in full, with the rest retrieved from reference TRBV9 and TRBJ2-5, is DSGVTQTPKHLITATGQRVTLRCSPRSGDLSVYWYQQSLDQGLQFLIQYYNGEERAKGNILERFSAQQFPDLHSELNLSSLELGDSALYFCASSPGLAGGLETQYFGPGTRLLVL.

This chain joins TRBV14 and TRBJ2-7; tentatively, D is TRBD2 (5 bases). CDR1 and CDR2 (germline): SGHDN, FVKESK. This CDR3 is built from 14 residues. Trimming left V 0 bases short and J 6 bases short, with 12 bases between. CDR3: CASSQDQWGAEQYF. The DNA of the CDR3 is TGTGCCAGCAGCCAAGATCAGTGGGGAGCCGAGCAGTACTTC.

The gene calls are TRBV11-2 and TRBJ1-6, with 10 bases that match TRBD1. CDR3 length: 16 amino acids. With 5 bases clipped from V and 6 bases from J, the junction kept 7 bases outside the gene matches. Germline V lookup: CDR1 SGHAT, CDR2 FQNNGV. DNA for the CDR3: TGTGCCAGCAGCCTCAGTTGGGACAGGGGTAATTCACCCCTCCACTTT. As protein: CASSLSWDRGNSPLHF.

The rearrangement uses TRBV15 and TRBJ1-1; D is possibly TRBD1 (5 bases). Germline values: CDR1 LNHNV, CDR2 YYDKDF (reference sequence). The CDR3 runs to 16 residues. Trimming left V 1 base short and J 4 bases short, with 16 bases between. The CDR3, as DNA: TGTGCCACCAGCAGAGGGGGAGGCAGGGATGGCACTGAAGCTTTCTTT. The encoded protein is CATSRGGGRDGTEAFF.